This T cell receptor beta chain is from a study of blood T cell repertoires in COVID-19. Looked up from germline, CDR1 is LGHDT and CDR2 is YNNKEL (reference sequence). CDR3 length: 15 amino acids. Trimming removed 1 base from V and 5 bases from J; junction bases left unmatched: 3. This table comes from immunoSEQ multiplex PCR, and its TCRdb copy is limited to in-frame clones, with some not included. The table lists approximately 96,000 clones, 90% to 95% of them singletons. The sequenced sample consisted of peripheral blood. The V call is TRBV3-1 (or the pseudogene TRBV3-2), the J call TRBJ1-4, with 8 bases matching TRBD1. This receptor was taken from a human donor with active COVID-19. The donor label of this sample is uncertain. CDR3 coding DNA: TGTGCCAGCAGCCAAGGACAGGGGCCGAATGAAAAACTGTTTTTT. Translation: CASSQGQGPNEKLFF.